This TCR beta chain was profiled in a study of CD4 T cells in lung cancer (dated by TCRdb to between 2018 and 2021). The study in broad terms: In the study, blood T cells from NSCLC patients were screened for responses to candidate mutation-encoded neoepitopes, and neoantigen-specific CD4+ T-cell clones and TCRs were isolated. Tumor and non-adjacent lung tissue were obtained from a few patients undergoing curative-intent resections for stage I-III non-small cell lung cancer. The frequency of neoantigen-specific clonotypes in tumor resections, non-adjacent lung and cultured T-cell products was tracked by TCRB deep sequencing. Before blood donation, treatments including platinum chemotherapy had been received by the patients, and nivolumab or pembrolizumab had been received by some of the patients. The patients who underwent resection had lung adenocarcinoma or squamous cell carcinoma, were aged 60 to 69 when blood was donated, and were mostly former smokers. Results and caveats for the whole study, not just this receptor: Some responses derived from blood might reflect in vitro priming of naive T cells or cross-reactivity instead of memory responses to the cancer.

Library generation was performed with the immunoSEQ multiplex PCR assay. DNA was isolated with Qiagen DNeasy or QIAamp micro DNA kits and TCRB sequenced with the Adaptive Biotechnology human TCRB sequencing kit. Sequencing of TCRB libraries was performed on an Illumina MiSeq. As for the original processing: The kit provider's software was used to analyze TCRB sequence data, and Fisher's exact test was used to test clonotype templates for tumor enrichment. Entries here come from immuneACCESS through TCRdb and include only in-frame sequences with V and J called. Some clones fail to appear in such tables; in the studies checked, an unresolved V gene covers under half of the shortfall, and the cause of the remainder is unknown. That table supplies the V and J calls and clone size; D and trimming were determined from the DNA. This sample gives around 4,800 clones in total; around two thirds of them show up just once. Of the sample, approximately 15% is held by the ten largest clones.

Regarding this clone: Its antigen is unknown. No base quality values were provided; no much bigger clone lies one nucleotide off.

CDR1 and CDR2, per the germline V gene (reference sequence), are MNHNY and SVGAGI. The CDR3 numbers 11 residues from cysteine through phenylalanine. Only the CDR3 DNA stays, 33 bases, in frame from base 1. V loses 7 bases of germline sequence and J loses 4 bases, and the interval between the two ends is 7 bases. The sample comprised lung tumor tissue. The TCR was taken from a man in his 60s with non-small cell lung cancer. The chain is made from TRBV6-6 and TRBJ1-2, with the D gene not confidently named. At the DNA level, the sequence is TGTGCCAGCACAGCGCGCTATGGCTACACCTTC. This gives the protein CASTARYGYTF.